Detailed here is one TCR beta chain. Seattle cases were enrolled at active infection and followed longitudinally. These data come from a study of blood T cell repertoires in COVID-19. About the research overall: Both acute and convalescent COVID-19 samples were obtained from the United States, Italy and Spain.

The repertoire was sequenced with immunoSEQ multiplex PCR; TCRdb's copy has only in-frame clones and lacks some. Seen here are around 260,000 clones, roughly nine tenths observed once, and the top ten hold 2.2%. There are 14 residues in the CDR3. The trim removed 4 bases at V and 8 bases at J, leaving 10 bases unmatched. Germline CDR1 reads SGHRS; CDR2 reads YFSETQ. Sequencing was performed on peripheral blood. This receptor was identified in a woman aged 30 to 39 with COVID-19, enrolled during active disease. The gene calls are TRBV5-1 and TRBJ1-1, with 8 bases aligning to TRBD1. The CDR3 here is CASSRSDRGLEAFF. DNA of the CDR3: TGCGCCAGCAGCCGGAGTGACAGGGGACTAGAAGCTTTCTTT.